This is a list of T cell receptor beta chains from one sample in a study of T cells in Graves' hyperthyroidism and ophthalmopathy. A single record per CDR3 protein comes from TCRdb applying MiXCR to the multiplex PCR reads. This sample has a few hundred thousand distinct CDR3 sequences, with approximately 44% found just once. The source material was peripheral blood or thyroid tissue (not recorded which). Receptors originate from a woman aged 18-29 years with Graves' hyperthyroidism. Both conserved end residues are trimmed from each CDR3. A row's size may be missing; if present it is once, few, many or a size class.

>.|TRBJ1-6|TRBV2
ASSPLVGGASYNSPLH
>few|TRBJ1-1|TRBV12-3/TRBV12-4
ASSFGTGRDTEAF
>many|TRBJ2-7|TRBV2
ASSDPGQGYLGY
>once|TRBJ2-7|TRBV15
ATGTSGGYNEQY
>many|TRBJ2-3|TRBV5-1
ASSSPKGTDTQY
>.|TRBJ1-3|TRBV21-1
ASSNTGTGYTGNTIY
>.|TRBJ2-6|TRBV7-2
ASSPPGQGATGANVLT
>once|TRBJ1-5|TRBV7-8
ASSSFHRDSNQPQH
>many|TRBJ1-2|TRBV6-5
ASSSYDRAGYGYT
>many|TRBJ1-6|TRBV12-3/TRBV12-4
ASSQGIGSPLH
>.|TRBJ1-2|TRBV9
ASNKAGGGSNYGYT
>many|TRBJ2-7|TRBV24-1
ATSDSKGTGDSYEQY
>many|TRBJ2-5|TRBV20-1
SARGDLQETQY
>many|TRBJ1-1|TRBV7-8
ASSLFGGGNTEAF
>.|TRBJ2-2|TRBV5-1
ASRSGIRNTGELF
>many|TRBJ2-5|TRBV6-5
ASMRVVRGETQY
>.|TRBJ1-1|TRBV20-1
SPNTEAF
>many|TRBJ1-1|TRBV20-1
SARTGGFPEAF
>.|.|TRBV6-4
ASSDEPWRVRGQF
>many|TRBJ1-1|TRBV6-5
ASRFSRVNTEAF
>.|TRBJ1-5|TRBV6-6
ASSPTGKGQPQH
>many|TRBJ1-2|TRBV12-3/TRBV12-4
ASSLGSGAPFYGYT
>many|TRBJ1-5|TRBV2
ASSAGQRNQPQH
>many|TRBJ2-2|TRBV5-6
ASSFEGVNTGELF
>.|TRBJ1-2|TRBV7-2
ASSSAQGGYGYT
>.|TRBJ2-2|TRBV7-8
ASSLSVTGELF
>many|TRBJ1-5|TRBV12-3/TRBV12-4
ASTTTQGYQPQH
>many|TRBJ1-2|TRBV27
ASSLFGTGIWRGYT
>.|TRBJ2-5|TRBV20-1
SAREGAAQETQY
>few|.|TRBV7-2
ASSLEPGTWDEQF
>.|TRBJ2-2|TRBV10-3
ATYSPGGELF
>.|TRBJ1-4|TRBV6-4
ASSDRSGAGKLF
>many|TRBJ2-7|TRBV2
ASSVGSFYEQY
>many|TRBJ1-1|TRBV12-3/TRBV12-4
ASSSWTSRNTEAF
>.|TRBJ2-2|TRBV24-1
ATESGRGTGELF
>.|TRBJ2-7|TRBV19
ASSSRLAGYYEQY
>many|TRBJ1-2|TRBV19
ASSIATRYGYT
>many|TRBJ2-6|TRBV20-1
SAMRGRQASGANVLT
>many|TRBJ1-5|TRBV20-1
SARVGTQFGNQPQH
>many|TRBJ1-3|TRBV29-1
SVELVRDKSGNTIY
>.|TRBJ1-1|TRBV5-1
ASSLEIGAMNTEAF
>few|TRBJ2-5|TRBV5-1
ASQRTNQETQY
>.|TRBJ1-4|TRBV13
ASSLAVKLF
>.|TRBJ2-3|TRBV9
ASSVVSAATDTQY
>few|TRBJ2-7|TRBV27
ASSLSSARTYEQY
>.|TRBJ2-2|TRBV19
ASNGYGELF
>.|TRBJ1-5|TRBV29-1
SVEVGQGKGETQH
>.|TRBJ2-6|TRBV18
ASSQGMSGANVLT
>.|TRBJ2-1|TRBV29-1
SATTGTSDGF
>once|TRBJ2-5|TRBV29-1
SVVVTGNQETQY